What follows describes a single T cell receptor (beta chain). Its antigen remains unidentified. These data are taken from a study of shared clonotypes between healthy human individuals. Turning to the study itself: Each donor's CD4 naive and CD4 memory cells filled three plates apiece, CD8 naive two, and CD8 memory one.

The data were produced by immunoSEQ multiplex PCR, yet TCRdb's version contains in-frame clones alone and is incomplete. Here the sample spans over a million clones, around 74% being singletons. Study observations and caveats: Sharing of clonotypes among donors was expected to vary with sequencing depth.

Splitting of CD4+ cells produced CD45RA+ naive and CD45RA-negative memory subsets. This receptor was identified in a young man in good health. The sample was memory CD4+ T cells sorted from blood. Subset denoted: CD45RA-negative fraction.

CDR3 residues: CASSSSRTVSNYGYTF. In DNA form, the CDR3 reads TGTGCCAGCAGCTCAAGCCGGACAGTTTCTAACTATGGCTACACCTTC. The rearrangement links TRBV11-2 to TRBJ1-2, with D maybe TRBD1 (6 bases). Per the germline V gene, CDR1 is SGHAT and CDR2 is FQNNGV. Trimming took off 4 bases at V and 0 bases at J, with 15 bases between the two ends. The CDR3 extends over 16 amino acids. Full variable domain (remainder filled in from reference TRBV11-2 and TRBJ1-2): EAGVAQSPRYKIIEKRQSVAFWCNPISGHATLYWYQQILGQGPKLLIQFQNNGVVDDSQLPKDRFSAERLKGVDSTLKIQPAKLEDSAVYLCASSSSRTVSNYGYTFGSGTRLTVV.